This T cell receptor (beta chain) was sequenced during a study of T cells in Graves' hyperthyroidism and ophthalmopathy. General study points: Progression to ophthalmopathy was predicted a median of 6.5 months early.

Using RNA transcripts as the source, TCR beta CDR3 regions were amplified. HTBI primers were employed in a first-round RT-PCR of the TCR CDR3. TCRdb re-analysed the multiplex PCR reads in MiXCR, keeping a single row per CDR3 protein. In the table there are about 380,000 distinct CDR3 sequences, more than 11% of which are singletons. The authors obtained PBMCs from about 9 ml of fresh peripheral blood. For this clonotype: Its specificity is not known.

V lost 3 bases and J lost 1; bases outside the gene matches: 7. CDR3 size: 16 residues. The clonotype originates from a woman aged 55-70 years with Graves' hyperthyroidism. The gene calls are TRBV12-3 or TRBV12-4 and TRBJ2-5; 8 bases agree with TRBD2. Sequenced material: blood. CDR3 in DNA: TGTGCCAGCAGTTTTACTCCGGGAGGGCTCCAAGAGACCCAGTACTTC. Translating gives CASSFTPGGLQETQYF.